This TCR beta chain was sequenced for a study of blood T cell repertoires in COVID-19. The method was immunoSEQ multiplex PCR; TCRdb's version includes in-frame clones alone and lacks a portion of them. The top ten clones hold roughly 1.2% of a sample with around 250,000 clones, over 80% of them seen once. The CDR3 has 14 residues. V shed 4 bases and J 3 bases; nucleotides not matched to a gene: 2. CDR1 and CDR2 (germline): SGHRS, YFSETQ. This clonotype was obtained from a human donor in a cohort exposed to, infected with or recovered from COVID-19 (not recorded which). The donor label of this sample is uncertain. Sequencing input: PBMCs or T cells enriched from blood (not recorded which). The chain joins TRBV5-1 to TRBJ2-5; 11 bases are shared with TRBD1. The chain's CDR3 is CASSPGQGEETQYF. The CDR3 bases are TGCGCCAGCAGCCCGGGACAGGGGGAAGAGACCCAGTACTTC.